The 9 T cell receptor beta chains presented below share a single source sample, sequenced in a study of blood T cell repertoires in COVID-19. The table came from immunoSEQ multiplex PCR; TCRdb's copy has only in-frame clones and leaves some out. This sample carries roughly 87,000 clones, over 80% of them seen once, and the ten largest clones take about 2.1%. Sequenced input: peripheral blood. These receptors all stem from an older woman with acute or convalescent COVID-19.

This chain uses TRBV5-1 with TRBJ1-1; 11 bases agree with TRBD1. V was pared by 4 bases and J by 4 bases, with 9 bases of the junction left unmatched. Germline CDR1 and CDR2: SGHRS and YFSETQ. This CDR3 comprises 16 residues. The CDR3 nucleotides read TGCGCCAGCAGCCCCGGGACAGGGGGTTTTGGCACTGAAGCTTTCTTT. Its translation is CASSPGTGGFGTEAFF.

This chain links TRBV7-9 with TRBJ2-2; 7 bases are a match to TRBD2. Germline V gene lookup returns CDR1 SEHNR and CDR2 FQNEAQ (reference sequence). The J segment lost 3 bases and the V segment lost 6 bases, leaving 7 bases of the junction unmatched. This CDR3 is 15 amino acids long. The DNA of the CDR3 is TGTGCCAGCAGTTCTCTAGCGGCCCACACCGGGGAGCTGTTTTTT. This translates into CASSSLAAHTGELFF.

The V and J genes are TRBV18 and TRBJ2-5; a possible D gene is TRBD1 (5 bases). Germline CDR1 reads KGHSH; CDR2 reads LQKENI. The CDR3 is 13 amino acids. Trimming cost V 3 bases and J 5 bases, with 10 bases left between them. The CDR3 is CASSPQGAETQYF. The CDR3 nucleotides read TGTGCCAGCTCACCTCAGGGCGCGGAGACCCAGTACTTC.

J is TRBJ1-1 and V is TRBV10-2; D not resolved. Trimming shortened V by 4 bases and J by 0 bases, and 6 bases separated the two germline ends. The CDR3 is 13 residues long. Germline lookup yields CDR1 WSHSY and CDR2 SAAADI. The CDR3 sequence: CASSAQMNTEAFF. CDR3 sequence (DNA): TGCGCCAGCAGTGCCCAGATGAACACTGAAGCTTTCTTT.

V is TRBV5-4 and J is TRBJ2-3, with D unclear. V gave up 2 bases and J gave up 3 bases, with 7 bases separating them. The CDR3 covers 13 residues. The germline V gene encodes CDR1 SGHNT and CDR2 YYREEE (reference sequence). The chain's CDR3 is CASSLGRTDTQYF. The CDR3 nucleotides are TGTGCCAGCAGCTTAGGCAGGACAGATACGCAGTATTTT.

This chain uses TRBV5-8 with TRBJ2-4, with 12 bases that match TRBD2. With V trimmed by 4 bases and J by 4 bases, 3 bases remained unmatched. Germline-derived CDR1 and CDR2 are SGHTS and YDEGEE. The CDR3 covers 15 residues. The CDR3 coding sequence is TGTGCCAGCAGCCCAGGACTAGCGGGGAAAAACATTCAGTACTTC. Amino acids: CASSPGLAGKNIQYF. Variable domain in full (rest from reference TRBV5-8 and TRBJ2-4): EAGVTQSPTHLIKTRGQQATLRCSPISGHTSVYWYQQALGLGLQFLLWYDEGEERNRGNFPPRFSGRQFPNYSSELNVNALELEDSALYLCASSPGLAGKNIQYFGAGTRLSVL.

The V and J genes are TRBV6-6 and TRBJ2-3; no reliable D call. This CDR3 is built from 14 residues. Germline CDR1 MNHNY, CDR2 SVGAGI (reference sequence). Trimming removed 8 bases from V and 0 bases from J, with 12 bases in between. CDR3 residues: CASAGAGSTDTQYF. The CDR3, as DNA: TGTGCCAGCGCCGGAGCCGGGAGCACAGATACGCAGTATTTT.

The chain uses TRBV7-8 and TRBJ1-5; weak D call: TRBD1 (6 bases). CDR3 length equals 16 residues. Germline CDR1 SGHVS, CDR2 FQNEAQ. V lost 3 bases, J lost 0 bases, and 12 bases lay in between. Here the CDR3 reads CASSFEGGYSNQPQHF. The CDR3 DNA follows: TGTGCCAGCAGCTTTGAAGGGGGTTATAGCAATCAGCCCCAGCATTTT.

The chain is built from TRBV18 and TRBJ1-3; D gene ambiguous. Germline loops: CDR1 KGHSH, CDR2 LQKENI. The CDR3 spans 14 residues. Trimming shortened V by 3 bases and J by 0 bases, and 6 bases separated the two germline ends. The CDR3 region is CASSPSGSGNTIYF. CDR3 coding DNA: TGTGCCAGCTCACCTAGTGGCTCTGGAAACACCATATATTTT.